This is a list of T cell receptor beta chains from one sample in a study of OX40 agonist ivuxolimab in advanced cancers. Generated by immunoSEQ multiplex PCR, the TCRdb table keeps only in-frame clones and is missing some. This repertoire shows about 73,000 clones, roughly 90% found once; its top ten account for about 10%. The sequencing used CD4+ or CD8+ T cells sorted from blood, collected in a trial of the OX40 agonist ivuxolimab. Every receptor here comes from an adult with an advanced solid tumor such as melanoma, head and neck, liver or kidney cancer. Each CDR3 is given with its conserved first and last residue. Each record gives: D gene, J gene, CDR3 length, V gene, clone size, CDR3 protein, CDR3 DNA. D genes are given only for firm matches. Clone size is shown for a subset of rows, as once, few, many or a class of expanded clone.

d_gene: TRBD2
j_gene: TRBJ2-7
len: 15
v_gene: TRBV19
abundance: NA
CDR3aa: CASSIAGGGAYEQYF
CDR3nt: TGTGCCAGTAGTATAGCCGGCGGGGGGGCCTACGAGCAGTACTTC

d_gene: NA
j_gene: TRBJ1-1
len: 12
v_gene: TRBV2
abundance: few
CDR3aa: CASSEEGGTAFF
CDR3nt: TGTGCCAGCAGTGAAGAGGGTGGTACAGCTTTCTTT

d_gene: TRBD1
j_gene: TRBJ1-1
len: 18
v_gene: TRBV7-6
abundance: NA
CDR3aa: CASSLGEVGTGRGTEAFF
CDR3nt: TGTGCCAGCAGCTTAGGAGAGGTGGGGACAGGCCGGGGAACTGAAGCTTTCTTT

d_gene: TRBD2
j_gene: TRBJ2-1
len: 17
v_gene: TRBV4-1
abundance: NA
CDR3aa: CASSQEGAGGPGDEQFF
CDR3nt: TGCGCCAGCAGCCAAGAGGGAGCGGGGGGGCCGGGTGATGAGCAGTTCTTC

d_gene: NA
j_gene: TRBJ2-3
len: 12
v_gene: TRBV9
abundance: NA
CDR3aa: CASSSRDDLQYF
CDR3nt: TGTGCCAGCAGCTCTCGGGACGACCTGCAGTATTTT

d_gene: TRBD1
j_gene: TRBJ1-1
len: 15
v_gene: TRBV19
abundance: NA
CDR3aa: CASSSGQEIYTEAFF
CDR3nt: TGTGCCAGTAGCAGTGGACAGGAAATATACACTGAAGCTTTCTTT

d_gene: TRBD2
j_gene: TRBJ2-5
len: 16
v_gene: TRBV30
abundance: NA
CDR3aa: CAWSVSLAGGQETQYF
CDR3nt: TGTGCCTGGAGTGTTTCACTAGCGGGGGGGCAAGAGACCCAGTACTTC

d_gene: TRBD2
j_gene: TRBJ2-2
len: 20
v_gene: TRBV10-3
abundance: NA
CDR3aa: CAISDPPGTSGGLNTGELFF
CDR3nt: TGTGCCATCAGTGACCCGCCTGGGACTAGCGGGGGGTTAAACACCGGGGAGCTGTTTTTT

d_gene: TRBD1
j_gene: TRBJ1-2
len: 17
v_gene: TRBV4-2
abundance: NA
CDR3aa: CASSQSLTGTAFYGYTF
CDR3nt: TGTGCCAGCAGCCAATCACTCACCGGGACAGCTTTCTATGGCTACACCTTC

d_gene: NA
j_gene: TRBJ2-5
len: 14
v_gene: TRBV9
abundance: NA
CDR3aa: CASTSGSGLETQYF
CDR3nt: TGTGCCAGCACCTCCGGGTCGGGGCTGGAGACCCAGTACTTC

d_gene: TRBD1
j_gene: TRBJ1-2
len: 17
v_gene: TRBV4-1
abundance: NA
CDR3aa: CASSQAPGTGGGYGYTF
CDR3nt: TGCGCCAGCAGCCAAGCGCCCGGGACAGGGGGGGGCTATGGCTACACCTTC

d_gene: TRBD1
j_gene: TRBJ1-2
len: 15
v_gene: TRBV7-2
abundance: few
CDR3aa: CASSLGPGQGNGYTF
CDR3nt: TGTGCCAGCAGCTTAGGGCCGGGACAGGGGAATGGCTACACCTTC

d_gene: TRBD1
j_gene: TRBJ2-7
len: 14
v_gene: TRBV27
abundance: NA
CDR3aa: CASSLDRGRYEQYF
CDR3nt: TGTGCCAGCAGTTTGGACAGGGGGCGGTACGAGCAGTACTTC

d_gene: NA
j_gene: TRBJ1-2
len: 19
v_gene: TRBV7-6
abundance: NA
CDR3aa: CASSLGGSYRSGANYGYTF
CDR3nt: TGTGCCAGCAGCTTAGGAGGGTCCTACCGGTCGGGAGCTAACTATGGCTACACCTTC

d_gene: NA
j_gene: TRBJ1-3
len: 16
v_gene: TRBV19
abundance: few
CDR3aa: CASSGRTRIMENTIYF
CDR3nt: TGTGCCAGTAGCGGACGGACCAGAATTATGGAAAACACCATATATTTT

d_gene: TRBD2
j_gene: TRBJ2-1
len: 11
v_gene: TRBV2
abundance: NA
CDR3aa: CASNGRGGLFF
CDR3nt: TGTGCCAGCAATGGGCGGGGGGGCTTGTTCTTC

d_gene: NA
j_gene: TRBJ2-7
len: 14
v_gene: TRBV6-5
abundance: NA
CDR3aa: CASSSGGEGYEQYF
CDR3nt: TGTGCCAGCAGTTCGGGGGGCGAGGGCTACGAGCAGTACTTC